The clone carrying this T cell receptor beta chain has only one observation. Its antigen remains unidentified. The data stem from a study of CD8 T cells in ankylosing spondylitis. Study findings and constraints: Disease-linked clones bore a CD8+ phenotype, appearing relatively rarely in peripheral blood. Reportedly, significant enrichment of disease-linked clones occurred in matched ankylosing spondylitis synovial fluid. Certain motif variants had earlier been reported in reactive arthritis synovial fluid and blood.

V was shortened by 2 bases and J by 8 bases, with 12 bases between the two germline ends. Germline V gives CDR1 SEHNR, CDR2 FQNEAQ (reference sequence). This CDR3 has 13 amino acids. TCRdb re-analysed the 5' RACE reads in MiXCR, keeping a single row per CDR3 protein. The table has under 250,000 distinct CDR3 sequences, 30% to 40% seen once. This rearrangement joins TRBV7-9 to TRBJ1-2; no clear D. The sequencing sample was made of blood, either unsorted or a sorted T cell fraction (not recorded which). The receptor was isolated from a male donor with ankylosing spondylitis or in good health (not recorded which). The CDR3 is CASSLTGPRGYTF. The CDR3 DNA reads as TGTGCCAGCAGCTTAACTGGGCCTCGGGGCTACACCTTC.